These 26 T cell receptor beta chains came from one sample sequenced in a study of blood T cell repertoires in COVID-19 (dated by TCRdb to 2020 to 2022). The library was generated by the immunoSEQ multiplex PCR assay. TCRdb retrieved this table from immuneACCESS and kept in-frame rearrangements only. Not all clones are present; in checked studies, unresolved V genes account for under half, and no reason is known for the remainder. The sample data list 150,000 to 180,000 clones, and 75% to 90% of these were observed just once. In total, the top ten clones hold approximately 15% of the sample. The sample taken for sequencing was peripheral blood. All receptors derive from a woman aged 40 to 55 with acute or convalescent COVID-19.

This clone came up once. The rearrangement links TRBV10-3 to TRBJ1-1, with a possible D match to TRBD1 (5 bases). Germline V CDR1 and CDR2: ENHRY, SYGVKD. The CDR3 length is 13 residues. The ends were cut back, 7 bases at V and 4 bases at J, with 13 bases in the middle. The CDR3 region has the DNA TGTGCCATCACCGGGGGTCGGGGCACTGAAGCTTTCTTT. It codes for CAITGGRGTEAFF.

The J gene is TRBJ2-5, the V gene TRBV5-1; possible D gene TRBD1, 5 bases. V lost 1 base, J lost 2 bases, and 9 bases lay in between. Germline assignment: CDR1 SGHRS and CDR2 YFSETQ. The CDR3 spans 14 residues. The CDR3 sequence is CASSLPGRQETQYF. The DNA of the CDR3 is TGCGCCAGCAGCTTGCCAGGGCGGCAAGAGACCCAGTACTTC.

The rearrangement joins TRBV5-6 to TRBJ2-3, with 13 bases aligning to TRBD2. The CDR3 has 15 residues. The germline CDR1 and CDR2 sequences are SGHDT and YYEEEE. V shed 4 bases, J shed 3 bases, and the junction held 2 bases outside the gene matches. The CDR3 region has the DNA TGTGCCAGCAGCGGGGGACTAGCGGGAACAGATACGCAGTATTTT. Translating it yields CASSGGLAGTDTQYF.

The chain employs TRBV19 and TRBJ2-2; TRBD1 might be the D (6 bases). The germline CDR1 and CDR2 sequences are LNHDA and SQIVND (reference sequence). The CDR3 consists of 16 residues. Between the trimmed V and J ends, which lost 10 bases and 0 bases, there was a span of 18 bases. Here the CDR3 reads CATSGQRTANTGELFF. CDR3 DNA sequence: TGTGCCACCTCCGGACAGCGAACCGCGAACACCGGGGAGCTGTTTTTT.

This chain joins TRBV14 and TRBJ2-7; perhaps TRBD2 as D (6 bases). The V and J ends lost 5 bases and 2 bases respectively, with 13 bases between them. Germline values: CDR1 SGHDN, CDR2 FVKESK. The CDR3 extends over 14 amino acids. CDR3 in DNA: TGTGCCAGCAGCTCTCGGACTACCACCTACGAGCAGTACTTC. Its translation: CASSSRTTTYEQYF.

This rearrangement joins TRBV18 to TRBJ2-3; TRBD1 aligns across 9 bases. The CDR3 covers 16 residues. Germline trimming cut 4 bases from V and 4 bases from J; bases unmatched to any gene: 9. Per the germline V gene, CDR1 is KGHSH and CDR2 is LQKENI. CDR3 bases: TGTGCCAGCTCACGACCGGGACAGGGAGGCGCAGATACGCAGTATTTT. As protein: CASSRPGQGGADTQYF. The entire variable domain, with the rest obtained from reference TRBV18 and TRBJ2-3, is as follows: NAGVMQNPRHLVRRRGQEARLRCSPMKGHSHVYWYRQLPEEGLKFMVYLQKENIIDESGMPKERFSAEFPKEGPSILRIQQVVRGDSAAYFCASSRPGQGGADTQYFGPGTRLTVL.

The chain carries TRBV10-3 and TRBJ2-7, with 13 bases fitting TRBD2. V lost 3 bases and J lost 2; bases outside the gene matches: 4. Germline V gene lookup returns CDR1 ENHRY and CDR2 SYGVKD. The CDR3 loop spans 16 amino acids. The CDR3 protein is CAISDLTSGRTYEQYF. The CDR3 nucleotides are TGTGCCATCAGTGACCTGACTAGCGGGAGGACCTACGAGCAGTACTTC.

The chain carries TRBV12-3 or TRBV12-4 and TRBJ2-5; D remains unclear. Between the trimmed V and J ends, which lost 3 bases and 4 bases, there was a span of 9 bases. This CDR3 has 13 residues. The CDR3 region has the DNA TGTGCCAGCAGTTTGGCTCAGCGAGAGACCCAGTACTTC. Protein: CASSLAQRETQYF.

This chain links TRBV12-3 or TRBV12-4 with TRBJ2-5, with 8 bases matching TRBD1. The CDR3 is 13 residues long. Trimming took 6 bases from V and 3 from J; bases not matched to a gene: 3. The CDR3 is CASSGQGKETQYF. In DNA form, the CDR3 reads TGTGCCAGCAGCGGACAGGGTAAAGAGACCCAGTACTTC.

The chain couples TRBV6-1 to TRBJ1-2, with D unresolved. Germline lookup yields CDR1 MNHNS and CDR2 SASEGT. This CDR3 is built from 10 residues. Trimming shortened V by 2 bases and J by 8 bases, and 3 bases separated the two germline ends. The CDR3 spells CASSESGYTF. The CDR3 coding sequence is TGTGCCAGCAGTGAAAGCGGCTACACCTTC.

The V call is TRBV5-1, the J call TRBJ2-2; 7 bases match TRBD1. The junction had 6 bases not matched to a gene; V was cut back by 2 bases and J by 5 bases. CDR3 length equals 15 residues. Germline lookup yields CDR1 SGHRS and CDR2 YFSETQ. CDR3 coding DNA: TGCGCCAGCAGCTTCGACAGGGCTGGAACCGGGGAGCTGTTTTTT. Protein product: CASSFDRAGTGELFF.

This sequence joins TRBV10-3 and TRBJ1-2; possible D gene TRBD1, 6 bases. The length of the CDR3 is 12 residues. Between the trimmed V and J ends, which lost 4 bases and 4 bases, there was a span of 7 bases. CDR1 ENHRY and CDR2 SYGVKD come from the germline V gene. DNA of the CDR3: TGTGCCATCAGTGGGGGGCTCTATGGCTACACCTTC. Residues: CAISGGLYGYTF.

This chain connects TRBV5-5 to TRBJ2-1; 9 bases align to TRBD2. The germline V gene encodes CDR1 SGHKS and CDR2 YYEKEE (reference sequence). V gave up 3 bases and J gave up 10 bases; unmatched junction bases: 5. The CDR3 has 13 residues. The CDR3 bases are TGTGCCAGCAGCTCGTTAGCGGGAGAGGAGCAGTTCTTC. Translating gives CASSSLAGEEQFF.

V is TRBV29-1 and J is TRBJ2-1; the match to TRBD1 covers 12 bases. The V segment lost 4 bases and the J segment 5 bases; nucleotides outside the gene matches: 9. Germline V gene sequence: CDR1 SQVTM, CDR2 ANQGSEA. This CDR3 comprises 16 residues. CDR3 coding DNA: TGCAGCGTTGGGGGACAGGGGGCTCCGCCAGACAATGAGCAGTTCTTC. It specifies CSVGGQGAPPDNEQFF.

The rearrangement links TRBV24-1 to TRBJ2-5; 13 bases agree with TRBD2. The CDR3 totals 18 residues. The germline CDR1 and CDR2 sequences are KGHDR and SFDVKD. The trim removed 1 base at V and 5 bases at J, leaving 9 bases unmatched. As DNA, the CDR3 is TGTGCCACCAGTGATTTAAAGGGGACTAGCGGGGCCGGCGAGACCCAGTACTTC. Translating it yields CATSDLKGTSGAGETQYF.

The chain joins TRBV14 to TRBJ2-6; D may be TRBD1 (6 bases). CDR1 SGHDN and CDR2 FVKESK come from the germline V gene. CDR3 length equals 16 residues. Trimming took off 3 bases at V and 0 bases at J, with 9 bases between the two ends. The CDR3 DNA sequence: TGTGCCAGCAGCCAGGACAGTCCCTCTGGGGCCAACGTCCTGACTTTC. This encodes CASSQDSPSGANVLTF. The full variable domain, its missing parts supplied by reference TRBV14 and TRBJ2-6, is EAGVTQFPSHSVIEKGQTVTLRCDPISGHDNLYWYRRVMGKEIKFLLHFVKESKQDESGMPNNRFLAERTGGTYSTLKVQPAELEDSGVYFCASSQDSPSGANVLTFGAGSRLTVL.

The genes are TRBV30 and TRBJ1-1; the D is unclear. The length of the CDR3 is 16 residues. V dropped 5 bases and J dropped 4 bases, with 23 bases sitting between them. Germline V lookup: CDR1 GTSNPN, CDR2 SVGIG (reference sequence). CDR3 bases: TGTGCCTGGGGGATAGATCATGACACGACCTCCACTGAAGCTTTCTTT. As protein: CAWGIDHDTTSTEAFF.

This rearrangement joins TRBV6-5 to TRBJ2-5, with D possibly TRBD2 on 5 matching bases. There are 14 residues in the CDR3. The V gene's germline CDR1 is MNHEY and CDR2 SVGAGI. V lost 5 bases and J lost 0, with 10 bases in between. The CDR3 coding sequence is TGTGCCAGCAGTAAGAGGGCCAACCAAGAGACCCAGTACTTC. Translating it yields CASSKRANQETQYF.

The rearrangement uses TRBV6-5 and TRBJ1-5, with 7 bases that match TRBD1. Per germline, CDR1 MNHEY and CDR2 SVGAGI. The ends lost 5 bases at V and 5 bases at J; junction bases unmatched: 9. The length of the CDR3 is 15 residues. CDR3 protein: CASSTPDRRDQPQHF. As DNA, the CDR3 is TGTGCCAGCAGTACGCCGGACAGGCGGGATCAGCCCCAGCATTTT.

This sequence joins TRBV3-1 (or the pseudogene TRBV3-2) and TRBJ2-7; TRBD1 is a possible D gene (6 bases). The CDR3 is 15 amino acids. Germline CDR1 is LGHDT and CDR2 is YNNKEL (reference sequence). Trimming pared 1 base from V and 1 base from J, leaving 11 bases between. The CDR3 loop is CASSQGRTASYEQYF. The CDR3 DNA sequence: TGTGCCAGCAGCCAAGGTAGGACAGCTTCCTACGAGCAGTACTTC.

The J gene is TRBJ2-5, the V gene TRBV5-1; TRBD2 aligns across 9 bases. V shed 0 bases and J 1 base; nucleotides not matched to a gene: 4. Germline loops: CDR1 SGHRS, CDR2 YFSETQ. The CDR3 consists of 16 residues. DNA for the CDR3: TGCGCCAGCAGCTTGGCTGCGGGAGGGGGCCAAGAGACCCAGTACTTC. This codes for CASSLAAGGGQETQYF.

This rearrangement joins TRBV3-1 (or the pseudogene TRBV3-2) to TRBJ2-5; 15 bases match TRBD2. The junction had 2 bases not matched to a gene; V was cut back by 3 bases and J by 9 bases. Germline CDR1 and CDR2: LGHDT and YNNKEL (reference sequence). There are 14 residues in the CDR3. CDR3 bases: TGTGCCAGCAGCCAGGGACTAGCGGGAGGATCCCAGTACTTC. It is translated as CASSQGLAGGSQYF.

The chain couples TRBV3-1 (or the pseudogene TRBV3-2) to TRBJ1-5; D is undetermined. The germline V and J ends were trimmed by 1 base and 7 bases, with 11 bases remaining between them. The germline CDR1 and CDR2 sequences are LGHDT and YNNKEL (reference sequence). CDR3 length equals 14 residues. The CDR3: CASSQAGFRQPQHF. The CDR3 DNA sequence: TGTGCCAGCAGCCAAGCGGGGTTTCGGCAGCCCCAGCATTTT.

This chain uses TRBV24-1 with TRBJ2-1, with a tentative D call TRBD2 (6 bases). CDR1 and CDR2 (germline): KGHDR, SFDVKD. The CDR3 covers 15 residues. V was cut by 9 bases and J by 1 base, with 15 bases left in between. The CDR3 sequence: CATEPPGGSYNEQFF. Here the CDR3 DNA reads TGTGCCACCGAGCCACCCGGGGGATCCTACAATGAGCAGTTCTTC.

The chain links TRBV12-3 or TRBV12-4 to TRBJ2-1; 7 bases match TRBD1. The CDR3 covers 13 residues. Germline trimming cut 6 bases from V and 6 bases from J; bases unmatched to any gene: 5. Here the CDR3 reads CASSSQGSNEQFF. CDR3 nucleotides: TGTGCCAGCAGCTCACAGGGGTCCAATGAGCAGTTCTTC.

The chain combines TRBV30 with TRBJ2-2; 7 bases fit TRBD1. CDR1 GTSNPN and CDR2 SVGIG come from the germline V gene (reference sequence). This CDR3 has 14 amino acids. J lost 6 bases, V lost 0 bases, and 4 bases had no gene match. CDR3 coding DNA: TGTGCCTGGAGTGTACTAGGGGGCTCCGGGGAGCTGTTTTTT. Translated, it gives CAWSVLGGSGELFF.